The clone carrying this T cell receptor (beta chain) was counted a few times. These data come from a study of beta chain features in type 1 diabetes. Study in general: Healthy donors resembled patients in age, gender and cell yields. Sorted cell examination encompassed over 90,000,000 cells across all samples.

Every isolated RNA sample was fully reverse transcribed, so sequencing captured expressed TCRB transcripts. Produced via immunoSEQ multiplex PCR; TCRdb's table is partial and in-frame only. The table lists 200,000 to 250,000 clones, 9.6% of them singletons. This CDR3 region has 15 residues. Germline loops: CDR1 SGHTA, CDR2 FQGNSA. Trimming took off 0 bases at V and 7 bases at J, with 15 bases between the two ends. This sequence originates from a woman under 30 in good health. J is TRBJ1-1 and V is TRBV7-2; tentative D call: TRBD1 (6 bases). Sequencing was carried out using naive CD4+ T cells from blood. The CDR3 DNA sequence: TGTGCCAGCAGCTTAGCGCTGGGCAGGGGTAATGAAGCTTTCTTT. Its translation is CASSLALGRGNEAFF. Looking up the rest from reference TRBV7-2 and TRBJ1-1 gives the full variable domain: GAGVSQSPSNKVTEKGKDVELRCDPISGHTALYWYRQSLGQGLEFLIYFQGNSAPDKSGLPSDRFSAERTGGSVSTLTIQRTQQEDSAVYLCASSLALGRGNEAFFGQGTRLTVV.